Sequencing of this TCR beta chain was carried out in a study of shared clonotypes between healthy human individuals. Study-level information: The donors, a couple of women and three men, were aged 18 to 49. Per donor, CD8 memory used one plate, CD8 naive used two, CD4 memory used three and CD4 naive used three. Study-level results: Generally, estimated richness proved larger in naive subsets than it did in memory subsets.

Notes on this clone: Its specificity is unknown.

Sequencing used immunoSEQ multiplex PCR; TCRdb keeps in-frame clones, though not all of them. This table has 800,000 or so clones, about 97% appearing once. Trimming removed 5 bases at V and 6 bases at J, with 32 bases between. The germline gives CDR1 SGHNT, CDR2 YENEEA. The CDR3 is made up of 20 amino acids. Only CD45RO-negative cells positively selected for CCR7 counted as naive CD8 cells, so terminally differentiated effector memory CD45RA+ cells were excluded. This receptor was identified in a young man in good health. Specimen: naive CD8+ T cells sorted from blood. This chain links TRBV11-3 with TRBJ1-5; D not resolved. The CDR3 is CASSPVCLRSGRENLQPQHF. The CDR3 nucleotides read TGTGCCAGCAGCCCGGTTTGTTTGCGGTCGGGGAGGGAGAATCTTCAGCCCCAGCATTTT.